These T cell receptor beta chains were read from a single sample in a study of T-cell memory formation after mild COVID-19. Using its own MiXCR run on the 5' RACE reads, TCRdb lists one record per CDR3 protein. Of under 85,000 distinct CDR3 sequences in the sample, more than 11% were seen once. The sequencing sample was made of PBMCs or a T cell subset sorted from them (not recorded which). Receptors were obtained from an adult woman who had mild COVID-19 (a few samples of this study predate the infection). Cell type and time point are not known. Both conserved end residues are part of each CDR3. A D gene is named only where the DNA matches it firmly. The listing skips clone size in some rows; elsewhere it reads once, few, many or a size class.

-	TRBJ1-2	TRBV15	-	CATSRDWQGLVDGYTF	TGTGCCACCAGCAGAGATTGGCAGGGGCTGGTGGATGGCTACACCTTC
-	TRBJ2-5	TRBV4-3	-	CASSQVEGAGETQYF	TGCGCCAGCAGCCAAGTCGAGGGGGCGGGGGAGACCCAGTACTTC
few	TRBJ2-3	TRBV11-3	-	CASSLGTSHYGTDTQYF	TGTGCCAGCAGCTTAGGGACTTCCCATTATGGCACAGATACGCAGTATTTT
few	TRBJ2-1	TRBV24-1	TRBD1	CATSDSGTVSSYNEQFF	TGTGCCACCAGTGACTCCGGGACAGTGAGCTCCTACAATGAGCAGTTCTTC
few	TRBJ2-7	TRBV7-9	-	CALGSRDEQYF	TGTGCTTTAGGGTCACGGGACGAGCAGTACTTC
few	TRBJ2-7	TRBV4-1	-	CASSQDSTRSSYEQYF	TGCGCCAGCAGCCAAGATTCAACACGGAGCTCCTACGAGCAGTACTTC
-	TRBJ1-4	TRBV5-1	TRBD1	CASSLFAGTDSNEKLFF	TGCGCCAGCAGCTTATTCGCCGGGACAGACAGTAATGAAAAACTGTTTTTT
-	TRBJ2-1	TRBV6-5	TRBD2	CASSYVFISGGHNEQFF	TGTGCCAGCAGTTACGTTTTTATTAGCGGGGGGCACAATGAGCAGTTCTTC
many	TRBJ2-7	TRBV6-5	-	CASSSGGYEQYF	TGTGCCAGCAGTTCAGGGGGGTACGAGCAGTACTTC
-	TRBJ2-7	TRBV12-3/TRBV12-4	-	CASSLLRELSSYEQYF	TGTGCCAGCAGTCTCCTGAGGGAGTTAAGCTCCTACGAGCAGTACTTC
-	TRBJ1-2	TRBV30	-	CAWSVGATQYGYTF	TGTGCCTGGAGTGTTGGGGCGACCCAGTATGGCTACACCTTC
few	TRBJ2-1	TRBV12-3/TRBV12-4	-	CASTPGAGFYNEQFF	TGTGCCAGCACCCCAGGGGCCGGTTTCTACAATGAGCAGTTCTTC
few	TRBJ2-1	TRBV5-7	TRBD2	CASSFSGSFSNEQFF	TGTGCCAGCAGCTTCAGCGGGAGTTTTAGCAATGAGCAGTTCTTC
-	TRBJ2-7	TRBV2	TRBD2	CASSEVGGSYEQYF	TGTGCCAGCAGTGAAGTGGGGGGGTCCTACGAGCAGTACTTC
-	TRBJ2-3	TRBV7-3	TRBD2	CASSAASGGATDTQYF	TGTGCCAGCAGCGCCGCTAGCGGGGGGGCAACAGATACGCAGTATTTT
many	TRBJ2-1	TRBV6-2/TRBV6-3	-	CASSRPAVDSTRVTIEQFF	TGTGCCAGCAGTCGGCCCGCCGTCGACAGCACCAGGGTAACAATTGAGCAGTTCTTC
few	TRBJ1-3	TRBV12-5	-	CASGPPGSGNTIYF	TGTGCTAGTGGCCCCCCGGGCTCTGGAAACACCATATATTTT
-	TRBJ1-1	TRBV5-1	TRBD1	CASSSGTGDFRNTEAFF	TGCGCCAGCAGCTCGGGGACAGGGGATTTCCGGAACACTGAAGCTTTCTTT
-	TRBJ2-3	TRBV9	-	CASSAAGSVDTQYF	TGTGCCAGCAGCGCAGCGGGTTCTGTAGATACGCAGTATTTT
-	TRBJ2-5	TRBV7-9	-	CASSLVVGMYQETQYF	TGTGCCAGCAGCTTAGTGGTGGGGATGTACCAAGAGACCCAGTACTTC
few	TRBJ1-1	TRBV5-1	TRBD1	CASSFTDRGGTEAFF	TGCGCCAGCAGCTTTACGGACAGGGGTGGCACTGAAGCTTTCTTT
-	TRBJ2-3	TRBV5-1	-	CASSLDDPRTDTQYF	TGCGCCAGCAGCTTGGATGATCCCCGCACAGATACGCAGTATTTT
-	TRBJ2-3	TRBV5-5	TRBD2	CASSLRLAGGVDTQYF	TGTGCCAGCAGCCTGAGACTAGCGGGAGGGGTAGATACGCAGTATTTT
-	TRBJ2-3	TRBV4-3	TRBD2	CASSQDPPDSERERGDTQYF	TGCGCCAGCAGCCAAGATCCGCCCGACTCGGAGCGGGAGCGTGGAGATACGCAGTATTTT
few	TRBJ2-4	TRBV13	TRBD1	CASSLRGQGGDKNIQYF	TGTGCCAGCAGCTTAAGGGGACAGGGAGGCGACAAAAACATTCAGTACTTC
-	TRBJ2-2	TRBV4-1	-	CASSQVVVPTGELFF	TGCGCCAGCAGCCAAGTTGTTGTCCCCACCGGGGAGCTGTTTTTT
-	TRBJ2-7	TRBV20-1	TRBD2	CSAPTGGQSYEQYF	TGCAGTGCTCCAACGGGGGGGCAGAGCTACGAGCAGTACTTC
few	TRBJ2-1	TRBV6-6	-	CASTLYHEQFF	TGTGCCAGCACCTTATACCATGAGCAGTTCTTC
-	TRBJ2-3	TRBV7-7	-	CASSLPRTDTQYF	TGTGCCAGCAGCTTACCACGCACAGATACGCAGTATTTT